The 3 T cell receptor beta chains below all came from one sample that was sequenced in a study of blood T cell repertoires in COVID-19. TCRdb keeps only in-frame clones here, not all; method: immunoSEQ multiplex PCR. The sample shows some 250,000 clones, 70% to 75% of them seen only once. Material for sequencing was peripheral blood. Receptors were obtained from a woman older than 75 with acute or convalescent COVID-19.

The chain employs TRBV19 and TRBJ2-5, with D maybe TRBD1 (5 bases). The ends were cut back, 0 bases at V and 2 bases at J, with 13 bases in the middle. Germline values: CDR1 LNHDA, CDR2 SQIVND (reference sequence). The CDR3 loop spans 16 amino acids. The DNA for the CDR3 is TGTGCCAGTAGTATAGAGGGGCCACTATCACAAGAGACCCAGTACTTC. It translates to CASSIEGPLSQETQYF.

The chain combines TRBV5-5 with TRBJ2-2; 11 bases align to TRBD1. With V trimmed by 4 bases and J by 6 bases, 5 bases remained unmatched. CDR3 size: 15 residues. The V gene's germline CDR1 is SGHKS and CDR2 YYEKEE (reference sequence). CDR3 residues: CASSPGQGVPGELFF. CDR3 coding DNA: TGTGCCAGCAGCCCGGGACAGGGGGTTCCCGGGGAGCTGTTTTTT.

This chain links TRBV11-2 with TRBJ1-6; possibly TRBD1 for D (5 bases). Per germline, CDR1 SGHAT and CDR2 FQNNGV. The V and J ends lost 5 bases and 7 bases respectively, with 15 bases between them. There are 15 residues in the CDR3. The DNA of the CDR3 is TGTGCCAGCAGCCTTGGACACCGATTGAATTCACCCCTCCACTTT. Amino acid sequence: CASSLGHRLNSPLHF.